The rows below give T cell receptor beta chains drawn from one sample of a study of shared clonotypes between healthy human individuals. The data were produced by immunoSEQ multiplex PCR, yet TCRdb's version contains in-frame clones alone and is incomplete. The sample consists of millions of clones, 90% to 95% of them appearing once. The sequenced material came from naive CD4+ T cells sorted from blood. The receptors were sampled from a man younger than 30 in good health. CDR3s include the opening cysteine and the closing phenylalanine or tryptophan. D genes are given only for firm matches. Where a row states a size, it is once, few, many or the class of an expanded clone; other rows omit it.

-	TRBD2	TRBJ2-7	TRBV4-1	CASSQESGLAGSYEQYF	TGCGCCAGCAGCCAAGAGTCCGGACTAGCGGGATCCTACGAGCAGTACTTC
-	-	TRBJ2-3	TRBV4-1	CASSRALLTDTQYF	TGCGCCAGCAGCCGAGCGCTGTTGACAGATACGCAGTATTTT
once	-	TRBJ2-1	TRBV5-1	CASSFRLPDEQFF	TGCGCCAGCAGCTTCAGGCTCCCGGATGAGCAGTTCTTC
-	-	TRBJ2-1	TRBV4-1	CASSQALSYEQFF	TGCGCCAGCAGCCAGGCCCTCAGCTATGAGCAGTTCTTC
-	-	TRBJ1-4	TRBV7-9	CASSSPGKAEKLFF	TGTGCCAGCAGCTCTCCCGGGAAAGCGGAAAAACTGTTTTTT
-	TRBD1	TRBJ1-1	TRBV18	CASSAGQGVGTEAFF	TGTGCCAGCTCAGCGGGACAGGGGGTGGGCACTGAAGCTTTCTTT
-	-	TRBJ1-4	TRBV4-1	CASSQIQGGGEKLFF	TGCGCCAGCAGCCAGATACAGGGAGGCGGTGAAAAACTGTTTTTT
-	-	TRBJ1-5	TRBV6-5	CASSIDRFGNQPQHF	TGTGCCAGCAGCATCGACAGATTTGGCAATCAGCCCCAGCATTTT
-	TRBD2	TRBJ2-1	TRBV4-3	CASSQEVPGGVIEQFF	TGCGCCAGCAGCCAAGAAGTTCCGGGGGGGGTTATTGAGCAGTTCTTC
-	TRBD2	TRBJ2-7	TRBV5-1	CASKKREDDEQYF	TGCGCCAGCAAGAAGCGGGAGGACGACGAGCAGTACTTC
-	TRBD1	TRBJ1-5	TRBV19	CASDRGNHQPQHF	TGTGCCAGCGACAGGGGGAATCATCAGCCCCAGCATTTT
-	-	TRBJ2-3	TRBV6-1	CASTTGWVTDTQYF	TGTGCCAGCACTACAGGGTGGGTAACAGATACGCAGTATTTT
-	TRBD1	TRBJ2-7	TRBV5-1	CASSDDRAYEQYF	TGCGCCAGCAGCGACGACAGGGCCTACGAGCAGTACTTC
-	TRBD1	TRBJ1-4	TRBV5-4	CASSREQGGNEKLFF	TGTGCCAGCAGCCGCGAGCAGGGGGGTAATGAAAAACTGTTTTTT
once	-	TRBJ1-5	TRBV7-2	CASSLERGQPQHF	TGTGCCAGCAGCTTAGAGCGGGGTCAGCCCCAGCATTTT
-	-	TRBJ1-1	TRBV5-1	CASSLGGLNTEAFF	TGCGCCAGCAGCTTGGGGGGCCTGAACACTGAAGCTTTCTTT
-	-	TRBJ2-7	TRBV10-3	CAIRKSYEQYF	TGTGCCATCAGGAAGAGCTACGAGCAGTACTTC
-	TRBD1	TRBJ2-5	TRBV5-4	CASSAYQGESETQYF	TGTGCCAGCAGCGCCTACCAGGGGGAATCGGAGACCCAGTACTTC
-	-	TRBJ2-7	TRBV5-1	CASSAAVAAGEQYF	TGCGCCAGCAGCGCTGCCGTGGCGGCGGGGGAGCAGTACTTC
-	-	TRBJ1-5	TRBV11-2	CASSLTDEVQPQHF	TGTGCCAGCAGCTTGACAGATGAGGTTCAGCCCCAGCATTTT
-	TRBD1	TRBJ1-5	TRBV28	CASRNTGGGNQPQHF	TGTGCCAGCAGAAATACAGGGGGCGGCAATCAGCCCCAGCATTTT
-	-	TRBJ1-5	TRBV15	CATSRDRWEPQHF	TGTGCCACCAGCAGAGACCGATGGGAGCCCCAGCATTTT
-	-	TRBJ1-2	TRBV19	CASSNGGSGPYGYTF	TGTGCCAGTAGTAACGGAGGGTCGGGACCATATGGCTACACCTTC
-	-	TRBJ2-5	TRBV27	CASSLKPPAKYQETQYF	TGTGCCAGCAGTTTAAAGCCCCCAGCTAAGTACCAAGAGACCCAGTACTTC
-	-	TRBJ1-3	TRBV27	CASREAGGNTIYF	TGTGCCAGCCGGGAGGCCGGTGGAAACACCATATATTTT
-	-	TRBJ1-2	TRBV19	CASSRRGAYYGYTF	TGTGCCAGTAGTAGACGGGGGGCATACTATGGCTACACCTTC
-	-	TRBJ1-4	TRBV27	CASKLQAANEKLFF	TGTGCCAGTAAACTACAGGCGGCCAATGAAAAACTGTTTTTT
-	-	TRBJ1-3	TRBV19	CASSGHPSGNTIYF	TGTGCCAGTAGTGGGCACCCCTCTGGAAACACCATATATTTT
-	-	TRBJ1-1	TRBV5-1	CASSLLGFGQLNTEAFF	TGCGCCAGCAGCTTGTTAGGTTTCGGACAGTTGAACACTGAAGCTTTCTTT
-	TRBD1	TRBJ1-2	TRBV11-2	CASSPKGQADYGYTF	TGTGCCAGCAGTCCTAAGGGACAGGCGGACTATGGCTACACCTTC
-	-	TRBJ2-7	TRBV5-6	CASSPRPHSYEQYF	TGTGCCAGCAGCCCCCGCCCCCACTCCTACGAGCAGTACTTC
few	-	TRBJ2-7	TRBV6-5	CASTRGHEQYF	TGTGCCAGCACCCGCGGCCACGAGCAGTACTTC
-	TRBD1	TRBJ2-1	TRBV6-6	CASRTGEPYNEQFF	TGTGCCAGCAGAACAGGGGAACCCTACAATGAGCAGTTCTTC
-	-	TRBJ1-5	TRBV18	CASSPTAGSHQPQHF	TGTGCCAGCTCACCAACGGCAGGGTCCCATCAGCCCCAGCATTTT
-	-	TRBJ1-1	TRBV7-9	CASSSRVGTEAFF	TGTGCCAGCAGTTCACGGGTGGGCACTGAAGCTTTCTTT
-	-	TRBJ2-1	TRBV10-3	CAIRDIGGSYNEQFF	TGTGCCATCAGGGACATAGGGGGCTCCTACAATGAGCAGTTCTTC
-	-	TRBJ2-7	TRBV30	CAWSVSGYPFEQYF	TGTGCCTGGAGTGTATCAGGGTACCCCTTCGAGCAGTACTTC
once	TRBD2	TRBJ2-1	TRBV5-8	CASSDLGRSDEQFF	TGTGCCAGCAGCGATCTCGGGAGGAGCGATGAGCAGTTCTTC
-	TRBD1	TRBJ1-5	TRBV15	CATGAGDREYSNQPQHF	TGTGCCACCGGCGCGGGGGACAGGGAATATAGCAATCAGCCCCAGCATTTT
-	-	TRBJ2-3	TRBV7-2	CASSLAGGIGTDTQYF	TGTGCCAGCAGCTTAGCGGGCGGGATAGGCACAGATACGCAGTATTTT
-	-	TRBJ2-1	TRBV28	CASKLFFSYNEQFF	TGTGCCAGCAAACTTTTTTTCTCCTACAATGAGCAGTTCTTC
-	-	TRBJ2-7	TRBV6-5	CASSRGNEQYF	TGTGCCAGCAGTCGGGGCAACGAGCAGTACTTC
-	-	TRBJ1-1	TRBV10-3	CAIRVDRSNTEAFF	TGTGCCATCAGGGTGGATAGGAGTAACACTGAAGCTTTCTTT
-	TRBD1	TRBJ2-7	TRBV2	CASSEPETGTYEQYF	TGTGCCAGCAGTGAACCCGAGACAGGGACCTACGAGCAGTACTTC
-	-	TRBJ1-1	TRBV10-3	CAISDGPGTEAFF	TGTGCCATCAGTGATGGGCCCGGCACTGAAGCTTTCTTT